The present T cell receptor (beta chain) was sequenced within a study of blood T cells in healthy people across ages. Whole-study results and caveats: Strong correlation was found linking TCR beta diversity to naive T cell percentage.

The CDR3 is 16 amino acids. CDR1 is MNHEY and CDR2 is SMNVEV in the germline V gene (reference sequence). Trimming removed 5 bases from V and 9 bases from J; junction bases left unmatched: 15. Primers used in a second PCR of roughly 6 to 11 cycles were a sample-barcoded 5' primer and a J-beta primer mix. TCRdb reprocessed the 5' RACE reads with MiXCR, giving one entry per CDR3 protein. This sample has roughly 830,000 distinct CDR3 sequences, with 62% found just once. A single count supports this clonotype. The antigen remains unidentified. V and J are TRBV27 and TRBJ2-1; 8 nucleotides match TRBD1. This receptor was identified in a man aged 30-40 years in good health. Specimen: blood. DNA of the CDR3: TGTGCCAGCAGTCCTCCCTCGACAGGGGAAAGGGGTGAGCAGTTCTTC. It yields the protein CASSPPSTGERGEQFF.